Given below is one T cell receptor beta chain in context. The CDR3 contains 15 residues. Germline V gene data show CDR1 as SGDLS and CDR2 as YYNGEE. With 1 base clipped from V and 1 base from J, the junction kept 2 bases outside the gene matches. The entry originates in a study of blood T cell repertoires in COVID-19. Study-wide background: Sites across the United States, Italy and Spain contributed samples from acute and convalescent COVID-19. T cells, B-cell-depleted T cells, or PBMCs provided the cDNA or gDNA that served as material.

Methods used by the authors: From reference gene primer amplification, estimates of nucleated cell counts were derived. Sequencing was performed with immunoSEQ multiplex PCR; in TCRdb, only in-frame clones are kept and a portion is missing. V, J and clone size derive from that table, while D and trimming were established from the DNA sequence. The sample lists around 65,000 clones, around four fifths occurring once. Sequencing was performed on peripheral blood. The TCR sequence derives from a human donor in a cohort sampled during active COVID-19. The chain combines TRBV9 with TRBJ1-2, with 9 nucleotides matching TRBD1. The CDR3: CASSVTGGSNYGYTF. The CDR3, as DNA: TGTGCCAGCAGCGTAACAGGGGGCAGTAACTATGGCTACACCTTC.